The rows below give T cell receptor beta chains drawn from one sample of a study of CD8 T cells in Susac syndrome. MiXCR was run by TCRdb on the immunoSEQ multiplex PCR reads, yielding one entry per CDR3 protein. Of 230,000 or so distinct CDR3 sequences listed, approximately 95% are singletons. Sequencing input: CD4+ T cells from PBMCs. The source is a human donor with multiple sclerosis. Both conserved end residues are trimmed from each CDR3.

V: TRBV3-1; CDR3: ASSQWNTEAF
V: TRBV20-1; CDR3: SASSGAGAGYEQY
V: TRBV29-1; CDR3: SAADSYEQY
V: TRBV3-1; CDR3: ASSHSGPSRPPLH
V: TRBV29-1; CDR3: SAEEWELQF
V: TRBV30; CDR3: AWRGLAHEQF
V: TRBV2; CDR3: ASSGALGLAGDIQY
V: TRBV10-3; CDR3: AIKEVRETYEQY
V: TRBV3-1; CDR3: ASSHTRLAGGRNEQF
V: TRBV3-1; CDR3: ASSSRGGQETQY
V: TRBV13; CDR3: ASSPIGWGGQF
V: TRBV3-1; CDR3: ASSQLAGIGNIQY
V: TRBV20-1; CDR3: SAKRTGVRSEQY
V: TRBV3-1; CDR3: ASSRWTGEKAGELF
V: TRBV30; CDR3: AWSVGANPTYEQY
V: TRBV20-1; CDR3: SARGGGGANVLT
V: TRBV29-1; CDR3: SVEESGPEAF
V: TRBV5-6; CDR3: ASSLNRGASTDTQY
V: TRBV7-2; CDR3: ASSLGRAGDQPQH
V: TRBV29-1; CDR3: STLGLQETQY
V: TRBV7-3; CDR3: ASSSSGNSYNEQF
V: TRBV29-1; CDR3: SVGGGGEAKNIQY
V: TRBV20-1; CDR3: SARQHLSPQETQY
V: TRBV29-1; CDR3: SSRGGKNTEAF
V: TRBV2; CDR3: ASREQGPPTEAF
V: TRBV3-1; CDR3: ASSRYAGGAEAF
V: TRBV20-1; CDR3: SASPMGGGPTDTQY
V: TRBV12-3/TRBV12-4; CDR3: ASTLRTGHNYGYT
V: TRBV5-1; CDR3: ASSVGVSSYNEQF
V: TRBV5-1; CDR3: ASSLAPGSSYEQY
V: TRBV29-1; CDR3: SVGHRVWEQY
V: TRBV27; CDR3: ASSPRDTHHPTVEQY
V: TRBV11-2; CDR3: ASTTFGVTGANVLT
V: TRBV30; CDR3: ARDGANVLT
V: TRBV5-6; CDR3: ASSFRGLFKNIQY
V: TRBV9; CDR3: ASSPGLGRREYGYT
V: TRBV18; CDR3: ASSPNDFTYGYT
V: TRBV19; CDR3: ASRGNGQETQY
V: TRBV20-1; CDR3: SASPRPWGHEQY
V: TRBV27; CDR3: ASSFEGPPDTQY
V: TRBV3-1; CDR3: ASSQGNSGRHEQF
V: TRBV5-6; CDR3: ASSPPSQSSYNEQF
V: TRBV6-1; CDR3: ASSTERTNTEAF
V: TRBV19; CDR3: ASRSATDTQY
V: TRBV9; CDR3: ASSETGQYTMGYT
V: TRBV12-3/TRBV12-4; CDR3: ASRQQTVNTEAF
V: TRBV7-2; CDR3: ASSPRAIYEQY
V: TRBV7-2; CDR3: ASSDSQRGNTGELF
V: TRBV12-3/TRBV12-4; CDR3: ASSFRQGLDTQY
V: TRBV12-5; CDR3: ASGLGLAVQETQY
V: TRBV27; CDR3: ASSFGRGVNEQY
V: TRBV12-3/TRBV12-4; CDR3: ASSPGRWVTEAF
V: TRBV20-1; CDR3: SAKKDDGTEAF
V: TRBV6-1; CDR3: ASSTRTGFMVNTEAF
V: TRBV5-1; CDR3: ASSSLGGEGNEQF
V: TRBV5-1; CDR3: ASSWGQGGMSREQY
V: TRBV3-1; CDR3: ASSLGQVGGYGYT
V: TRBV14; CDR3: ASSQSPGFYNEQF
V: TRBV6-5; CDR3: ASSYSWAVYEQY
V: TRBV6-1; CDR3: ASSELKLEYNEQF